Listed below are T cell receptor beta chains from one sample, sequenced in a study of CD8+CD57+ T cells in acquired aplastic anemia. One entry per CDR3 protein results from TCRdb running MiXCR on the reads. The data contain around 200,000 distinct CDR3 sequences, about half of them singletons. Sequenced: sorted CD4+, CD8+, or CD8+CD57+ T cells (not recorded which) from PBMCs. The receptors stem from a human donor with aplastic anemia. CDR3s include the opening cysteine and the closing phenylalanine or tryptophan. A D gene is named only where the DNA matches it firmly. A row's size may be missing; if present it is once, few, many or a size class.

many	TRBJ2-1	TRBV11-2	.	CASSLVSSYNEQFF	TGTGCCAGCAGCTTAGTAAGCTCCTACAATGAGCAGTTCTTC
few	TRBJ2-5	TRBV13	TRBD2	CASSLGPSSGGLQETQYF	TGTGCCAGCAGCTTAGGCCCAAGTAGCGGGGGGTTACAAGAGACCCAGTACTTC
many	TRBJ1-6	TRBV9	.	CASSASSLANSPLHF	TGTGCCAGCAGCGCCTCGAGCCTTGCTAATTCACCCCTCCACTTT
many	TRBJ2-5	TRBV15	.	CATSRDGGVTYPQETQYF	TGTGCCACCAGCAGAGATGGGGGAGTGACGTACCCACAAGAGACCCAGTACTTC
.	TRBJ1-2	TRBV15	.	CATSRDLTIPGYTF	TGTGCCACCAGCAGAGATCTAACAATCCCTGGCTACACCTTC
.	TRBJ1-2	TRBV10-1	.	CASSGLRGPGYTF	TGCGCCAGCAGTGGGCTACGGGGACCTGGCTACACCTTC
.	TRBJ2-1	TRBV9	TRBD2	CASSPRSSGGPGEQFF	TGTGCCAGCAGCCCCCGTAGCAGCGGGGGGCCTGGTGAGCAGTTCTTC
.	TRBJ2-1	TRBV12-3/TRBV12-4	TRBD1	CASSFGQGVYNEQFF	TGTGCCAGCAGTTTTGGACAGGGGGTGTACAATGAGCAGTTCTTC
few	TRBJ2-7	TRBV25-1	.	CASSGSGTRSYEQYF	TGTGCCAGCAGTGGCTCCGGGACTCGCTCCTACGAGCAGTACTTC
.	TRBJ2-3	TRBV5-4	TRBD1	CASSLKGARITDTQYF	TGTGCCAGCAGCTTGAAGGGGGCGCGAATCACAGATACGCAGTATTTT
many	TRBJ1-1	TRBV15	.	CATSRDPGPATEAFF	TGTGCCACCAGCAGAGATCCGGGACCGGCCACTGAAGCTTTCTTT
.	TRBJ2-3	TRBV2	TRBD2	CANKRGGPGDTQYF	TGTGCCAACAAGCGGGGGGGCCCGGGGGATACGCAGTATTTT
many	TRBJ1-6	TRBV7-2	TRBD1	CASSPTGQGNSPLHF	TGTGCCAGCAGCCCGACGGGACAGGGGAATTCACCCCTCCACTTT
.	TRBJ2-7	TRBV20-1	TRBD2	CSAWSGGTSEQYF	TGCAGTGCCTGGAGCGGGGGGACGAGTGAGCAGTACTTC
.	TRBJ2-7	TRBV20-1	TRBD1	CSASLDRAPYEQYF	TGCAGTGCTAGTTTGGACAGGGCCCCCTACGAGCAGTACTTC
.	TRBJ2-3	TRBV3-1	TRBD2	CASSPFSGSSTDTQYF	TGTGCCAGCAGCCCTTTTAGCGGGTCTAGCACAGATACGCAGTATTTT
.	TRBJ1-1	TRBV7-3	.	CASSFPVLGGGTEAFF	TGTGCCAGCAGTTTTCCCGTGCTGGGGGGGGGCACTGAAGCTTTCTTT
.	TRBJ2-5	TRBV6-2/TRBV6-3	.	CASRRGGRETQYF	TGTGCCAGCAGACGGGGTGGAAGAGAGACCCAGTACTTC
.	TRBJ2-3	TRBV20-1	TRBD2	CSARGLSGGAQDTQYF	TGCAGTGCTAGAGGCCTAAGCGGGGGGGCACAAGATACGCAGTATTTT
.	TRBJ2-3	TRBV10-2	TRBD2	CASAPTSGGALTQYF	TGCGCCAGCGCTCCGACTAGCGGGGGGGCGCTTACGCAGTATTTT
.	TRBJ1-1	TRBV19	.	CASSIDLSDTEAFF	TGTGCCAGTAGTATAGATCTATCCGACACTGAAGCTTTCTTT
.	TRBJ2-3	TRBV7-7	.	CASSRARTDTQYF	TGTGCTAGCAGCCGAGCTAGGACAGATACGCAGTATTTT
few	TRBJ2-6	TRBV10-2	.	CASSEGGAGANVLTF	TGCGCCAGCAGTGAGGGGGGTGCTGGGGCCAACGTCCTGACTTTC
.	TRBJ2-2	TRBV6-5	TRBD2	CASSGRGTGELFF	TGTGCCAGCAGTGGGAGGGGCACCGGGGAGCTGTTTTTT
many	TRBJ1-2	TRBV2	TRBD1	CASSSQGASDYGYTF	TGTGCCAGCAGTAGCCAGGGGGCCAGCGACTATGGCTACACCTTC
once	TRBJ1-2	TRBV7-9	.	CASSSQGGDGYTF	TGTGCCAGCAGCTCGCAGGGCGGGGATGGCTACACCTTC
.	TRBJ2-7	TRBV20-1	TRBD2	CSARDVWTSSYEQYF	TGCAGTGCTAGAGATGTGTGGACTAGCTCTTACGAGCAGTACTTC
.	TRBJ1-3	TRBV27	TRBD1	CASSLYPPQGTGNTIYF	TGTGCCAGCAGTTTATATCCCCCACAGGGGACTGGAAACACCATATATTTT
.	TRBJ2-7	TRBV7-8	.	CASRLPTGRDEQYF	TGTGCCAGCAGGTTACCGACAGGGAGGGACGAGCAGTACTTC
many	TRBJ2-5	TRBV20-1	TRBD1	CSARGQGKETQYF	TGCAGTGCCAGAGGACAGGGGAAAGAGACCCAGTACTTC
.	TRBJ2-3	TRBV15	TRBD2	CATSRGTSGPSTDTQYF	TGTGCCACCAGCAGAGGGACTAGCGGACCGAGCACAGATACGCAGTATTTT
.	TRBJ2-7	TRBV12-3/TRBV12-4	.	CASSFRDSYEQYF	TGTGCCAGCAGTTTCAGAGACAGCTACGAGCAGTACTTC
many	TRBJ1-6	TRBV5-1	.	CASSLADTNSPLHF	TGCGCCAGCAGCTTGGCAGACACCAATTCACCCCTCCACTTT
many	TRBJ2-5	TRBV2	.	CASRHSQETQYF	TGTGCCAGCAGACACAGCCAAGAGACCCAGTACTTC
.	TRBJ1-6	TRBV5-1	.	CASSLVMGQYGSPLHF	TGCGCCAGCAGCTTGGTCATGGGGCAGTACGGTTCACCCCTCCACTTT
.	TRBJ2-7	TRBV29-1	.	CSVEDAGLERYF	TGCAGCGTTGAAGATGCAGGTCTCGAGCGGTACTTC
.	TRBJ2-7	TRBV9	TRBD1	CASSSTGGRYEQYF	TGCGCCAGCAGCTCCACAGGGGGCCGTTACGAGCAGTACTTC
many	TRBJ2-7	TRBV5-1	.	CASSLDNSYEQYF	TGCGCCAGCAGCTTGGACAACTCCTACGAGCAGTACTTC
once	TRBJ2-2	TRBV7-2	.	CASSSSLTGELFF	TGTGCCAGCAGCTCCAGCCTGACCGGGGAGCTGTTTTTT
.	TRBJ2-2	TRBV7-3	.	CASSPNHGELFF	TGTGCCAGCAGCCCAAATCACGGGGAGCTGTTTTTT
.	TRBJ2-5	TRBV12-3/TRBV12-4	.	CASSLGLPGNQYF	TGTGCCAGCAGTTTAGGACTTCCTGGGAACCAGTACTTC
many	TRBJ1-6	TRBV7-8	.	CASSLDGVSPLHF	TGTGCCAGCAGCTTAGACGGGGTTTCACCCCTCCACTTT
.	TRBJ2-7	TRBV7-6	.	CASSLARTPQGHEQYF	TGTGCCAGCAGCTTAGCAAGGACACCCCAGGGACACGAGCAGTACTTC
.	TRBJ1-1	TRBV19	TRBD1	CANDRGLNTEAFF	TGTGCCAACGACAGGGGACTTAACACTGAAGCTTTCTTT
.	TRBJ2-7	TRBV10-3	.	CAISESILRGNEQYF	TGTGCCATCAGTGAGTCGATATTGAGGGGGAACGAGCAGTACTTC
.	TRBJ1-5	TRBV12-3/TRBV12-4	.	CARVGLAGGQPQHF	TGTGCCAGGGTGGGACTAGCGGGGGGTCAGCCCCAGCATTTT
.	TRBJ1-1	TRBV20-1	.	CSARAITGLQNTEAFF	TGCAGTGCTAGAGCTATTACGGGACTTCAGAACACTGAAGCTTTCTTT
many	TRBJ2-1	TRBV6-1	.	CASRRGGWQFF	TGTGCCAGCAGGAGGGGCGGCTGGCAGTTCTTC
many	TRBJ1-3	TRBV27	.	CASSSGNTIYF	TGTGCCAGCAGTTCTGGAAACACCATATATTTT
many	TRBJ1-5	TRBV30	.	CAWSVDSSNQPQHF	TGTGCCTGGAGTGTAGACTCGAGCAATCAGCCCCAGCATTTT
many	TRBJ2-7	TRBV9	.	CASSVEGGSGSKQYF	TGTGCCAGCAGCGTAGAGGGGGGGAGTGGGAGTAAGCAGTACTTC
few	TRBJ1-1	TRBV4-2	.	CASSQVAGDGTEAFF	TGTGCCAGCAGCCAGGTGGCAGGCGATGGCACTGAAGCTTTCTTT
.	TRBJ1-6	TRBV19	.	CASSIRGTKNSPLHF	TGTGCCAGTAGTATCAGGGGTACGAAGAATTCACCCCTCCACTTT
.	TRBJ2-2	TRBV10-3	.	CAISESGGTNTGELFF	TGTGCCATCAGTGAGTCGGGAGGGACAAACACCGGGGAGCTGTTTTTT